This TCR beta chain was obtained from a study of T cell repertoires in cytomegalovirus infection. Findings and caveats of the study: CMV-specific HLA-C-restricted TCR beta clonotypes dominated the ex vivo response.

TCRdb independently ran MiXCR on the reads; one entry per CDR3 protein. Of hundreds of thousands of distinct CDR3 sequences listed, 9% to 9.5% were seen once; the top ten hold around 4.1%. This clonotype has more than one count but fewer than ten. The antigen remains unidentified. The sequenced sample consisted of PBMCs. The origin of this receptor is a human donor in good health (CMV status not recorded). Some clones in this sample may be carry-over from other donors' samples.

The CDR3 spells CSASSGTTPRGGQFF. The CDR3 bases are TGCAGTGCTAGTTCCGGGACAACGCCTAGAGGGGGGCAGTTCTTC. V is TRBV20-1 and J is TRBJ2-1; a weak D match, TRBD1 (6 bases). Trimming cost V 3 bases and J 12 bases, with 24 bases left between them. Germline CDR1 is DFQATT and CDR2 is SNEGSKA (reference sequence). The CDR3 covers 15 residues.